This T cell receptor beta chain was identified during a study of post-analysis software for immune sequencing data. Overall study context: Included courses were relapsing-remitting and secondary progressive multiple sclerosis; progressive-relapsing multiple sclerosis was also included. Notes on the study in general: A significant reduction in normalized Chao1 diversity was observed in multiple sclerosis patients versus controls. With TRBV5-6, TRBV5-1 and TRBV20-1 included, about five TRBV segments were more frequent in patients than in controls.

The CDR3 has 16 residues. CDR1 and CDR2 (germline): SGHTA, FQGNSA. Trimming removed 0 bases from V and 0 bases from J, with 9 bases in between. Tagging with unique molecular identifiers was a feature of the TCR beta cDNA libraries. One entry per CDR3 protein results from TCRdb running MiXCR on the PCR reads. The table shows around 770,000 distinct CDR3 sequences, with around 45% occurring only once. In the case of this clonotype: Its antigen remains unknown.

This clonotype was obtained from a girl aged 5 to 17 with multiple sclerosis. The sequenced material came from blood. The chain is built from TRBV7-2 and TRBJ2-1; D may be TRBD1 (5 bases). The chain's CDR3 is CASSLADSYSYNEQFF. CDR3 DNA sequence: TGTGCCAGCAGCTTAGCTGACAGCTACTCCTACAATGAGCAGTTCTTC.